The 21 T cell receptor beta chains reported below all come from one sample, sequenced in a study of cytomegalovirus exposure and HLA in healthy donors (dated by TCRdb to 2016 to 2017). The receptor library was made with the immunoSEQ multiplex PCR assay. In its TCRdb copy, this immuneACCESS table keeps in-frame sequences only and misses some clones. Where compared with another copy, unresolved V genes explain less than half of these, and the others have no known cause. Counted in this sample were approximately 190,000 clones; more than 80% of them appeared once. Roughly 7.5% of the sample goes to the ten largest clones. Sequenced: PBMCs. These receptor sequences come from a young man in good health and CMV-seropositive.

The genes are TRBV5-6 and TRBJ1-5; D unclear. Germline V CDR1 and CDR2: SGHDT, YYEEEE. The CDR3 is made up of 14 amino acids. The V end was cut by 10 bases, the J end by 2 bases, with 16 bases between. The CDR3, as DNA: TGTGCCTCTGCACGTAGAAGTGGCAATCAGCCCCAGCATTTT. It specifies CASARRSGNQPQHF.

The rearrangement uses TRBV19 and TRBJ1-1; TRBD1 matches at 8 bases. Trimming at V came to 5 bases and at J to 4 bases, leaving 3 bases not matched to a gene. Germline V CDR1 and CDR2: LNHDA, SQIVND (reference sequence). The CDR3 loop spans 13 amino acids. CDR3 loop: CASSHRGVTEAFF. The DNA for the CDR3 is TGTGCCAGTAGTCACAGGGGGGTCACTGAAGCTTTCTTT. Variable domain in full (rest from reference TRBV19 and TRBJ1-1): DGGITQSPKYLFRKEGQNVTLSCEQNLNHDAMYWYRQDPGQGLRLIYYSQIVNDFQKGDIAEGYSVSREKKESFPLTVTSAQKNPTAFYLCASSHRGVTEAFFGQGTRLTVV.

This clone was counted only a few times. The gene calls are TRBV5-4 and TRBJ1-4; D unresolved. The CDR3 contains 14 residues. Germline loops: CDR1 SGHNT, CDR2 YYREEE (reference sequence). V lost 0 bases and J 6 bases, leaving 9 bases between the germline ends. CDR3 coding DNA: TGTGCCAGCAGCTTGGAATACGGTGATGAAAAACTGTTTTTT. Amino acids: CASSLEYGDEKLFF.

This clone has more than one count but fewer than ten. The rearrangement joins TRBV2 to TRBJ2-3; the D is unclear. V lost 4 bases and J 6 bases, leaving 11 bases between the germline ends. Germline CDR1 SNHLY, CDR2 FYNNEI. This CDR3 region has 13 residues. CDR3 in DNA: TGTGCCAGCAGTGTATTCAGCGCCGATACGCAGTATTTT. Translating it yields CASSVFSADTQYF.

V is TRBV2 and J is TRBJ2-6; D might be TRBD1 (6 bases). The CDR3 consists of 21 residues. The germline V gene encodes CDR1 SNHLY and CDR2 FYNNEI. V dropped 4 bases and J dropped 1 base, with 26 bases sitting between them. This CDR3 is CASSGGPILGRGHSGANVLTF. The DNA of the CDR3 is TGTGCCAGCAGTGGAGGGCCAATATTAGGCAGGGGCCATTCTGGGGCCAACGTCCTGACTTTC.

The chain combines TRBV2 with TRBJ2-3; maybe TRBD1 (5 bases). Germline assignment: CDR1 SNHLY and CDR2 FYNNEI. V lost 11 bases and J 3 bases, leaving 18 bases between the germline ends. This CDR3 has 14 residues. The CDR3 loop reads CARQTLVGTDTQYF. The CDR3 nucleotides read TGTGCCCGACAGACCCTCGTAGGGACAGATACGCAGTATTTT.

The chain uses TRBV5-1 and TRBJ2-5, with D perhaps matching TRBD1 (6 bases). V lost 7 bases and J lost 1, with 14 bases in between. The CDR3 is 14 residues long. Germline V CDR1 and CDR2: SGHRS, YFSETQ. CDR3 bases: TGCGCCAGCTTTTGGACAGACATCCAAGAGACCCAGTACTTC. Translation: CASFWTDIQETQYF.

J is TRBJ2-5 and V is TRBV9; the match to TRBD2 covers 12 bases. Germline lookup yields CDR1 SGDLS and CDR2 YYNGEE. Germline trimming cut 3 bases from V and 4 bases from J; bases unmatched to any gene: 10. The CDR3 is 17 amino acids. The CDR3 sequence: CASSAPISGLAGETQYF. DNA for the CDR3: TGTGCCAGCAGCGCCCCCATATCGGGACTAGCGGGAGAGACCCAGTACTTC.

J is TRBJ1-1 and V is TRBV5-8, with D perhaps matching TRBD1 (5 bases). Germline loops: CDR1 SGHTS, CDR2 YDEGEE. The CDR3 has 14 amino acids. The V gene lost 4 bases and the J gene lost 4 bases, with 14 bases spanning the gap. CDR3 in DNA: TGTGCCAGCAGCCAGGGTTATGGGATCACTGAAGCTTTCTTT. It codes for CASSQGYGITEAFF.

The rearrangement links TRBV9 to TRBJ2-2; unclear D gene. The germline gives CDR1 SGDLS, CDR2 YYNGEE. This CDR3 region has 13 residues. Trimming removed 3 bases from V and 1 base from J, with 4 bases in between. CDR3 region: CASSGLNTGELFF. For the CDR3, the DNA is TGTGCCAGCAGCGGGCTGAACACCGGGGAGCTGTTTTTT.

CDR3 sequence (DNA): TGTGCCAGCAGTTTAGCAGGGTATGGCTACACCTTC. This translates into CASSLAGYGYTF. The genes are TRBV28 and TRBJ1-2, with D possibly matching TRBD1 (5 bases). The CDR3 extends over 12 amino acids. Trimming stripped 2 bases from V and 5 bases from J, with 6 bases between. Germline V lookup: CDR1 MDHEN, CDR2 SYDVKM.

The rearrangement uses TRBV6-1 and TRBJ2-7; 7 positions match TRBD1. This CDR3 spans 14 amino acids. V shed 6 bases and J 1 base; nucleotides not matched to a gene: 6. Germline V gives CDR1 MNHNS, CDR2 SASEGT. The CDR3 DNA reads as TGTGCCAGCAGGGACCCGGGACAGTCCTACGAGCAGTACTTC. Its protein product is CASRDPGQSYEQYF.

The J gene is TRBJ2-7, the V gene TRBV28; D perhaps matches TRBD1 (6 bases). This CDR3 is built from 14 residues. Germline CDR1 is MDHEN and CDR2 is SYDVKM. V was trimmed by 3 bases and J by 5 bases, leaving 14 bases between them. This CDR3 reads CASSFLQGIDEQYF. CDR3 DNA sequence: TGTGCCAGCAGTTTCCTACAGGGAATTGACGAGCAGTACTTC.

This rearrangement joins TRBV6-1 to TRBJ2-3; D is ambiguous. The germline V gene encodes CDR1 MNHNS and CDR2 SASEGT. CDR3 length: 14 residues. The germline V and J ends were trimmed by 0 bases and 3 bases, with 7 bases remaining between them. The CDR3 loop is CASSEARTTDTQYF. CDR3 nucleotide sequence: TGTGCCAGCAGTGAAGCGCGAACGACAGATACGCAGTATTTT.

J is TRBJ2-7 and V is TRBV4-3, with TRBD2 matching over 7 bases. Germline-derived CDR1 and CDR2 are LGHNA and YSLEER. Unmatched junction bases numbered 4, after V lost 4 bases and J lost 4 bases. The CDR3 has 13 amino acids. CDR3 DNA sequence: TGCGCCAGCAGCCTCTTGGGGGGGTACGAGCAGTACTTC. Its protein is CASSLLGGYEQYF.

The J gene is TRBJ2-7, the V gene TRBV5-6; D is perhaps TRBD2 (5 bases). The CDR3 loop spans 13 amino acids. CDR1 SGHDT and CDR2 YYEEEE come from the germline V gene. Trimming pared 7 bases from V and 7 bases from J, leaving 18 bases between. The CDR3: CASAALERREQYF. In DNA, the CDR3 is TGTGCCAGCGCCGCCCTCGAGAGGAGGGAGCAGTACTTC.

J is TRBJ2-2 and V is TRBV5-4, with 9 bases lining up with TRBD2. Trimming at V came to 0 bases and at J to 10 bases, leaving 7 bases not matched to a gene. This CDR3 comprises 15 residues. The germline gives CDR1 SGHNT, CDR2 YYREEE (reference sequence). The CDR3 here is CASSLGVAGEEELFF. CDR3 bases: TGTGCCAGCAGCTTGGGGGTAGCGGGAGAGGAGGAGCTGTTTTTT.

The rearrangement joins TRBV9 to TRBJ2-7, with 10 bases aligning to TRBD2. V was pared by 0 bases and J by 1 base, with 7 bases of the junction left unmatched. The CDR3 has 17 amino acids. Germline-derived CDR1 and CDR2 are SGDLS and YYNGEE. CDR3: CASSVEGLAGVSYEQYF. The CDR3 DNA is TGTGCCAGCAGCGTAGAAGGGCTAGCGGGAGTTTCCTACGAGCAGTACTTC.

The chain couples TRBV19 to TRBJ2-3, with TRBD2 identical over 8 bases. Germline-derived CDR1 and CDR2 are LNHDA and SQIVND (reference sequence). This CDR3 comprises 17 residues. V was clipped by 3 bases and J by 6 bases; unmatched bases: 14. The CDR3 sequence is CASSMSLAGGSMDTQYF. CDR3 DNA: TGTGCCAGTAGTATGTCCCTAGCGGGTGGGTCGATGGATACGCAGTATTTT.

The CDR3 bases are TGTGCCAGCAGTAACCGCGGCGGTGGGGAGCAGTACTTC. Translation gives CASSNRGGGEQYF. This rearrangement joins TRBV6-5 to TRBJ2-7; no reliable D call. V was pared by 5 bases and J by 7 bases, with 15 bases between. This CDR3 has 13 residues. The germline gives CDR1 MNHEY, CDR2 SVGAGI.

CDR3: CSVGAENYGYTF. The DNA for the CDR3 is TGCAGCGTTGGAGCGGAAAACTATGGCTACACCTTC. The chain links TRBV29-1 to TRBJ1-2; D is undetermined. This CDR3 spans 12 amino acids. V gave up 4 bases and J gave up 2 bases, with 8 bases separating them. Looked up from germline, CDR1 is SQVTM and CDR2 is ANQGSEA.